Following are 29 T cell receptor beta chains from one sample sequenced in a study of blood T cell repertoires in COVID-19. This table comes from immunoSEQ multiplex PCR, and its TCRdb copy is limited to in-frame clones, with some not included. Of some 220,000 clones in the sample, 85% to 95% are singletons; the top ten hold 0.83%. Sequences were obtained from peripheral blood. Every receptor here comes from a man aged 30-40 years with COVID-19, enrolled during active disease.

The chain recombines TRBV19 with TRBJ1-2; D perhaps matches TRBD1 (6 bases). The CDR3 has 17 amino acids. Trimming left V 6 bases short and J 6 bases short, with 26 bases between. CDR1 and CDR2 from the germline V gene are LNHDA and SQIVND (reference sequence). The CDR3 coding sequence is TGTGCCAGTAGCACTCAGGGGAATCTTATCCGATCGGATGGCTACACCTTC. Amino acids: CASSTQGNLIRSDGYTF.

The chain carries TRBV6-5 and TRBJ1-6; a weak D match, TRBD1 (5 bases). This CDR3 comprises 15 residues. Per germline, CDR1 MNHEY and CDR2 SVGAGI. V lost 6 bases and J lost 8, with 17 bases in between. The CDR3 sequence is CASRPRWTGDSPLHF. The CDR3 DNA reads as TGTGCCAGCAGGCCCAGATGGACGGGGGATTCACCCCTCCACTTT.

Here the CDR3 DNA reads TGTGCCAGCAGGACGTCCCGGGGGGCTTTCTTT. Protein: CASRTSRGAFF. The V call is TRBV12-3 or TRBV12-4, the J call TRBJ1-1; possible D gene TRBD1, 5 bases. Trimming took 6 bases from V and 11 from J, leaving 13 bases between them. The CDR3 runs to 11 residues.

The genes are TRBV18 and TRBJ1-6; the D gene is possibly TRBD1 (6 bases). The V end lost 5 bases, the J end lost 5 bases, and 13 bases lay between the germline ends. Germline CDR1 is KGHSH and CDR2 is LQKENI. This CDR3 is 15 amino acids long. The CDR3 reads CASSESGQNNSPLHF. DNA for the CDR3: TGTGCCAGCTCAGAAAGCGGACAGAATAATTCACCCCTCCACTTT.

The rearrangement joins TRBV7-6 to TRBJ2-7; D possibly corresponds to TRBD2 (5 bases). V was cut by 5 bases and J by 7 bases, with 24 bases left in between. The CDR3 covers 16 residues. CDR1 and CDR2 from the germline V gene are SGHVS and FNYEAQ. In DNA form, the CDR3 reads TGTGCCAGCAGCCAGCACGACACCCCTTCTACGGGAGAGCAGTACTTC. It specifies CASSQHDTPSTGEQYF.

CDR3 amino acids: CASSYGAAPFNEKLFF. The CDR3 coding sequence is TGTGCCAGCAGTTACGGGGCAGCTCCTTTTAATGAAAAACTGTTTTTT. The rearrangement joins TRBV6-5 to TRBJ1-4; possibly TRBD1 for D (5 bases). The germline V gene encodes CDR1 MNHEY and CDR2 SVGAGI. The CDR3 sequence is 16 residues long. The V end lost 2 bases, the J end lost 4 bases, and 14 bases lay between the germline ends.

This chain connects TRBV3-1 (or the pseudogene TRBV3-2) to TRBJ2-7; a weak D match, TRBD1 (6 bases). The CDR3 runs 15 residues. CDR1 is LGHDT and CDR2 is YNNKEL in the germline V gene (reference sequence). V was cut by 1 base and J by 2 bases, with 12 bases left in between. The CDR3: CASSQARDTPYEQYF. For the CDR3, the DNA is TGTGCCAGCAGCCAAGCCCGGGACACCCCCTACGAGCAGTACTTC.

Concerning this clone: This sample also contains other DNA sequences that code for the same CDR3. The J gene is TRBJ1-6, the V gene TRBV5-1; D might be TRBD1 (5 bases). The CDR3 contains 14 residues. The germline V gene has CDR1 SGHRS and CDR2 YFSETQ. Trimming cost V 0 bases and J 4 bases, with 5 bases left between them. DNA of the CDR3: TGCGCCAGCAGCTTGGGACAGTATAATTCACCCCTCCACTTT. Residues: CASSLGQYNSPLHF.

The chain joins TRBV6-5 to TRBJ1-2, with 7 bases lining up with TRBD1. The germline CDR1 and CDR2 sequences are MNHEY and SVGAGI. Trimming at V came to 0 bases and at J to 5 bases, leaving 3 bases not matched to a gene. The CDR3 extends over 14 amino acids. The CDR3 reads CASSYSDRNYGYTF. CDR3 in DNA: TGTGCCAGCAGTTACTCGGACAGGAATTATGGCTACACCTTC.

The V call is TRBV28, the J call TRBJ2-2; D possibly corresponds to TRBD2 (6 bases). Germline values: CDR1 MDHEN, CDR2 SYDVKM. Trimming shortened V by 11 bases and J by 0 bases, and 13 bases separated the two germline ends. CDR3 length: 14 residues. DNA of the CDR3: TGTGCCGCGGGGCTGGGCTCGAACACCGGGGAGCTGTTTTTT. It translates to CAAGLGSNTGELFF.

This chain links TRBV3-1 (or the pseudogene TRBV3-2) with TRBJ1-2; 9 nucleotides agree with TRBD1. Germline assignment: CDR1 LGHDT and CDR2 YNNKEL (reference sequence). The CDR3 runs to 14 residues. The ends lost 4 bases at V and 8 bases at J; junction bases unmatched: 8. The CDR3 loop is CASSLTTGGDGYTF. The CDR3 DNA is TGTGCCAGCAGCCTCACAACAGGGGGCGACGGCTACACCTTC.

V usage is TRBV5-1 and J usage is TRBJ1-1, with D uncertain. V was pared by 4 bases and J by 3 bases, with 13 bases between. In germline, CDR1 is SGHRS, CDR2 YFSETQ. The CDR3 extends over 14 amino acids. Here the CDR3 reads CASSPEGRYTEAFF. The CDR3 DNA sequence: TGCGCCAGCAGCCCGGAGGGCAGATACACTGAAGCTTTCTTT. Variable domain in full (rest from reference TRBV5-1 and TRBJ1-1): KAGVTQTPRYLIKTRGQQVTLSCSPISGHRSVSWYQQTPGQGLQFLFEYFSETQRNKGNFPGRFSGRQFSNSRSEMNVSTLELGDSALYLCASSPEGRYTEAFFGQGTRLTVV.

The rearrangement uses TRBV4-1 and TRBJ2-5; 11 bases are a match to TRBD1. The CDR3 is made up of 17 amino acids. The V gene's germline CDR1 is MGHRA and CDR2 YSYEKL. J lost 4 bases, V lost 1 base, and 8 bases had no gene match. The CDR3 is CASSQGFRTGGGETQYF. In nucleotides, the CDR3 is TGCGCCAGCAGCCAAGGGTTCAGGACAGGGGGCGGAGAGACCCAGTACTTC.

The chain recombines TRBV27 with TRBJ1-5; D is perhaps TRBD1 (6 bases). The CDR3 length is 18 residues. Germline lookup yields CDR1 MNHEY and CDR2 SMNVEV (reference sequence). Trimming shortened V by 6 bases and J by 0 bases, and 21 bases separated the two germline ends. The CDR3 spells CASRPTRGGQYSNQPQHF. CDR3 DNA: TGTGCCAGCAGGCCTACCAGGGGCGGGCAATATAGCAATCAGCCCCAGCATTTT.

CDR3 coding DNA: TGTGCCAGCAGTTACGCGGACAGTCGGAATGAGCAGTTCTTC. Its protein is CASSYADSRNEQFF. The chain employs TRBV6-5 and TRBJ2-1; D may be TRBD1 (6 bases). Trimming removed 2 bases from V and 7 bases from J, with 12 bases in between. From germline, CDR1 is MNHEY and CDR2 SVGAGI. The CDR3 runs 14 residues.

This clone was recorded only once. The CDR3, as DNA: TGTGCCAGCAGCCGAGGGGGGGGTAATTCACCCCTCCACTTT. Translating gives CASSRGGGNSPLHF. The genes are TRBV5-4 and TRBJ1-6; maybe TRBD1 (6 bases). Germline CDR1 is SGHNT and CDR2 is YYREEE (reference sequence). The CDR3 length is 14 residues. The ends were cut back, 4 bases at V and 6 bases at J, with 11 bases in the middle.

This chain uses TRBV5-4 with TRBJ2-7; possible D gene TRBD1, 5 bases. This CDR3 is 12 amino acids long. The germline V and J ends were trimmed by 2 bases and 2 bases, with 5 bases remaining between them. CDR1 SGHNT and CDR2 YYREEE come from the germline V gene (reference sequence). CDR3 sequence (DNA): TGTGCCAGCAGCTTAGGGGCCTACGAGCAGTACTTC. Its protein is CASSLGAYEQYF.

V is TRBV21-1 and J is TRBJ2-2; TRBD2 is the table's D call and was not checked against the DNA. TRBV21-1 is an annotated pseudogene. The CDR3 is 18 amino acids. CDR3 sequence (DNA): TGTGCCAGCAGCAAGAGTTTAGGAACAAGCGATAAATGGGGGGAGCTGTTTTTT. It translates to CASSKSLGTSDKWGELFF.

This clone has only a few counts. The rearrangement joins TRBV6-5 to TRBJ2-5; 10 bases line up with TRBD1. The germline V gene has CDR1 MNHEY and CDR2 SVGAGI. The CDR3 extends over 14 amino acids. After removal of 2 bases from V and 4 bases from J, the junction contained 1 base not matched to a gene. Written as DNA, the CDR3 is TGTGCCAGCAGTTACCGGGACAGGGGAGAGACCCAGTACTTC. Translated: CASSYRDRGETQYF.

The chain uses TRBV19 and TRBJ2-7; D is undetermined. V was pared by 6 bases and J by 4 bases, with 16 bases between. In germline, CDR1 is LNHDA, CDR2 SQIVND (reference sequence). The CDR3 runs to 14 residues. CDR3 loop: CASRQIDTSYEQYF. CDR3 in DNA: TGTGCCAGTAGACAGATTGACACGAGTTACGAGCAGTACTTC. Together with reference TRBV19 and TRBJ2-7, the CDR3 gives the full variable domain: DGGITQSPKYLFRKEGQNVTLSCEQNLNHDAMYWYRQDPGQGLRLIYYSQIVNDFQKGDIAEGYSVSREKKESFPLTVTSAQKNPTAFYLCASRQIDTSYEQYFGPGTRLTVT.

The gene calls are TRBV2 and TRBJ1-1, with a weak D call TRBD1 (5 bases). CDR1 is SNHLY, CDR2 FYNNEI, per germline. This CDR3 is built from 13 residues. Trimming pared 6 bases from V and 1 base from J, leaving 9 bases between. CDR3 coding DNA: TGTGCCAGCAGCGCGGGACGGAACACTGAAGCTTTCTTT. Its protein is CASSAGRNTEAFF.

V and J are TRBV5-4 and TRBJ2-3, with D possibly matching TRBD1 (6 bases). Per germline, CDR1 SGHNT and CDR2 YYREEE (reference sequence). V lost 4 bases, J lost 6 bases, and 12 bases lay in between. This CDR3 comprises 13 residues. As DNA, the CDR3 is TGTGCCAGCAGCATCGGACAGAGTGATACGCAGTATTTT. Translation gives CASSIGQSDTQYF.

This chain links TRBV2 with TRBJ2-3; D gene uncertain. The CDR3 is 10 amino acids. V lost 11 bases and J lost 6, with 9 bases in between. CDR1 is SNHLY and CDR2 is FYNNEI in the germline V gene. The CDR3 sequence: CAQSGDTQYF. Here the CDR3 DNA reads TGTGCCCAATCCGGGGATACGCAGTATTTT.

The V and J genes are TRBV2 and TRBJ1-5; no clear D gene. There are 14 residues in the CDR3. Per germline, CDR1 SNHLY and CDR2 FYNNEI. V was trimmed by 9 bases and J by 4 bases, leaving 16 bases between them. The CDR3 bases are TGTGCCAGTCAAAGGAGGGTGGGGAATCAGCCCCAGCATTTT. Translated, it gives CASQRRVGNQPQHF.

The rearrangement joins TRBV18 to TRBJ1-5; TRBD1 is a possible D gene (5 bases). Germline values: CDR1 KGHSH, CDR2 LQKENI. The germline V and J ends were trimmed by 1 base and 4 bases, with 17 bases remaining between them. CDR3 size: 17 residues. CDR3 protein: CASSPQIGGRGNQPQHF. The CDR3 nucleotides are TGTGCCAGCTCACCACAAATCGGGGGACGGGGAAATCAGCCCCAGCATTTT.

The chain has TRBV6-1 and TRBJ1-6; D may be TRBD1 (6 bases). In germline, CDR1 is MNHNS, CDR2 SASEGT. CDR3 size: 17 residues. V lost 2 bases, J lost 5 bases, and 16 bases lay in between. Here the CDR3 DNA reads TGTGCCAGCAGTGAATCCAAATTGACAGGCAATAATTCACCCCTCCACTTT. It yields the protein CASSESKLTGNNSPLHF.

The V gene is TRBV4-2, the J gene TRBJ1-6; possibly TRBD1 for D (5 bases). CDR1 is LGHNA and CDR2 is YNFKEQ in the germline V gene. The CDR3 consists of 14 residues. V was trimmed by 4 bases and J by 7 bases, leaving 11 bases between them. The CDR3 reads CASSRGEFNSPLHF. CDR3 in DNA: TGTGCCAGCAGCCGGGGGGAGTTCAATTCACCCCTCCACTTT.

The chain recombines TRBV5-5 with TRBJ1-1, with 10 nucleotides matching TRBD1. Germline-derived CDR1 and CDR2 are SGHKS and YYEKEE (reference sequence). The CDR3 spans 15 residues. The junction had 10 bases not matched to a gene; V was cut back by 4 bases and J by 7 bases. The CDR3 region has the DNA TGTGCCAGCAGCCCAGCGAGACAGGGGGCTTATGAAGCTTTCTTT. This gives the protein CASSPARQGAYEAFF. The full variable domain, its missing parts supplied by reference TRBV5-5 and TRBJ1-1, is DAGVTQSPTHLIKTRGQQVTLRCSPISGHKSVSWYQQVLGQGPQFIFQYYEKEERGRGNFPDRFSARQFPNYSSELNVNALLLGDSALYLCASSPARQGAYEAFFGQGTRLTVV.

This rearrangement joins TRBV6-5 to TRBJ1-1, with D possibly being TRBD1 (5 bases). Germline V gene data show CDR1 as MNHEY and CDR2 as SVGAGI. The CDR3 contains 14 residues. Trimming shortened V by 0 bases and J by 4 bases, and 9 bases separated the two germline ends. As DNA, the CDR3 is TGTGCCAGCAGTTACTCGGGGCAGGGCACTGAAGCTTTCTTT. It codes for CASSYSGQGTEAFF.